The rows below give T cell receptor beta chains drawn from one sample of a study of blood T cell repertoires in COVID-19. TCRdb's copy holds only in-frame clones and misses some; the assay was immunoSEQ multiplex PCR. The table lists 150,000 or so clones, approximately 79% of them singletons. Source material: peripheral blood. These receptors were collected from a woman older than 75 with acute or convalescent COVID-19. CDR3s include the opening cysteine and the closing phenylalanine or tryptophan. The D gene is left open where the match is weak. Clone sizes are given selectively: once, few, many, or a class where the clone is expanded.

v_gene: TRBV11-2; len: 13; j_gene: TRBJ2-5; abundance: -; d_gene: -; CDR3nt: TGTGCCAGCAGCTCGGGGTACCAAGAGACCCAGTACTTC; CDR3aa: CASSSGYQETQYF
v_gene: TRBV29-1; len: 11; j_gene: TRBJ2-3; abundance: -; d_gene: -; CDR3nt: TGCAGCGTCCTTTTCACAGATACGCAGTATTTT; CDR3aa: CSVLFTDTQYF
v_gene: TRBV5-4; len: 13; j_gene: TRBJ1-2; abundance: -; d_gene: -; CDR3nt: TGTGCCAGCAGCCCAGCGGGAAACTATGGCTACACCTTC; CDR3aa: CASSPAGNYGYTF
v_gene: TRBV18; len: 18; j_gene: TRBJ2-2; abundance: -; d_gene: TRBD2; CDR3nt: TGTGCCAGCTCACCCTACGGACTAGCGGGGGTGAAGACCGGGGAGCTGTTTTTT; CDR3aa: CASSPYGLAGVKTGELFF
v_gene: TRBV27; len: 15; j_gene: TRBJ2-3; abundance: -; d_gene: -; CDR3nt: TGTGCCAGCAGTGCTGACCCCGGGATTAAATTTACACAGTATTTT; CDR3aa: CASSADPGIKFTQYF
v_gene: TRBV5-1; len: 16; j_gene: TRBJ2-7; abundance: -; d_gene: -; CDR3nt: TGCGCCAGCAGCTTGGGGGAAACAGGGCCTATCTACGAGCAGTACTTC; CDR3aa: CASSLGETGPIYEQYF
v_gene: TRBV10-3; len: 14; j_gene: TRBJ2-7; abundance: -; d_gene: TRBD2; CDR3nt: TGTGCCATCAGCCGCCCGGGGGGCTCCTACGAGCAGTACTTC; CDR3aa: CAISRPGGSYEQYF
v_gene: TRBV5-1; len: 14; j_gene: TRBJ2-5; abundance: -; d_gene: -; CDR3nt: TGCGCCAGCAGCTTAGGCGGGGCCCAAGAGACCCAGTACTTC; CDR3aa: CASSLGGAQETQYF
v_gene: TRBV10-3; len: 11; j_gene: TRBJ2-7; abundance: -; d_gene: -; CDR3nt: TGTGCCTCTCGGAGCGGGTACGAGCAGTACTTC; CDR3aa: CASRSGYEQYF
v_gene: TRBV28; len: 15; j_gene: TRBJ1-4; abundance: few; d_gene: TRBD1; CDR3nt: TGTGCCACTTCAGGAACCGGGACAGGGAATGAAAAACTGTTTTTT; CDR3aa: CATSGTGTGNEKLFF
v_gene: TRBV3-1/TRBV3-2; len: 17; j_gene: TRBJ2-4; abundance: -; d_gene: -; CDR3nt: TGTGCCAGCAGCCAAGTGGCAGGGGCAATAGCCAAAAACATTCAGTACTTC; CDR3aa: CASSQVAGAIAKNIQYF
v_gene: TRBV6-1; len: 19; j_gene: TRBJ1-5; abundance: -; d_gene: -; CDR3nt: TGTGCCAGCAGTGAATGGGGGGGGCGAGGGACAAATAGCAATCAGCCCCAGCATTTT; CDR3aa: CASSEWGGRGTNSNQPQHF
v_gene: TRBV6-6; len: 12; j_gene: TRBJ2-3; abundance: -; d_gene: -; CDR3nt: TGTGCCAGCAGTTACATATCAGATACGCAGTATTTT; CDR3aa: CASSYISDTQYF
v_gene: TRBV28; len: 11; j_gene: TRBJ2-1; abundance: -; d_gene: -; CDR3nt: TGTGCCAGCAGCCCTGGGCTCCCAGGGTTCTTC; CDR3aa: CASSPGLPGFF
v_gene: TRBV7-2; len: 13; j_gene: TRBJ1-5; abundance: few; d_gene: -; CDR3nt: TGTGCCAGCAGCTTAGAGCCCAATCAGCCCCAGCATTTT; CDR3aa: CASSLEPNQPQHF
v_gene: TRBV3-1/TRBV3-2; len: 13; j_gene: TRBJ2-1; abundance: -; d_gene: -; CDR3nt: TGTGCCAGCAGCCTTCTGTCGGCAGGCGAGCAGTTCTTC; CDR3aa: CASSLLSAGEQFF
v_gene: TRBV19; len: 14; j_gene: TRBJ2-1; abundance: -; d_gene: -; CDR3nt: TGTGCCAGTAGTCTGACTTCCCCTTACAATGAGCAGTTCTTC; CDR3aa: CASSLTSPYNEQFF
v_gene: TRBV19; len: 16; j_gene: TRBJ2-1; abundance: -; d_gene: -; CDR3nt: TGTGCCAGTAATGTGGGATGGGACTTCGGTGGGAATGAGCAGTTCTTC; CDR3aa: CASNVGWDFGGNEQFF
v_gene: TRBV6-5; len: 14; j_gene: TRBJ1-1; abundance: few; d_gene: -; CDR3nt: TGTGCCAGCAGCCTTGGACACGGGAACACTGAAGCTTTCTTT; CDR3aa: CASSLGHGNTEAFF
v_gene: TRBV19; len: 16; j_gene: TRBJ2-3; abundance: -; d_gene: TRBD2; CDR3nt: TGTGCCAGTAGTATCGACGGAGCGGGAGGGATAGATACGCAGTATTTT; CDR3aa: CASSIDGAGGIDTQYF
v_gene: TRBV5-6; len: 16; j_gene: TRBJ2-3; abundance: -; d_gene: TRBD2; CDR3nt: TGTGCCAGCAGCTTGAAGCTAGCGGGAGGGACAGATACGCAGTATTTT; CDR3aa: CASSLKLAGGTDTQYF
v_gene: TRBV6-5; len: 15; j_gene: TRBJ2-1; abundance: -; d_gene: TRBD2; CDR3nt: TGTGCCAGCAGGAAGACTAGCGGGAGATACAATGAGCAGTTCTTC; CDR3aa: CASRKTSGRYNEQFF
v_gene: TRBV6-5; len: 14; j_gene: TRBJ2-2; abundance: -; d_gene: -; CDR3nt: TGTGCCAGCAGTTACTCTAGGAGGACCGGGGAGCTGTTTTTT; CDR3aa: CASSYSRRTGELFF
v_gene: TRBV24-1; len: 16; j_gene: TRBJ2-1; abundance: few; d_gene: TRBD2; CDR3nt: TGTGCCACCAGTGACCCAGGACTAGCGGGAGGGAATGAGCAGTTCTTC; CDR3aa: CATSDPGLAGGNEQFF
v_gene: TRBV7-9; len: 16; j_gene: TRBJ2-3; abundance: -; d_gene: TRBD2; CDR3nt: TGTGCCAGCAGCTCTCGGACTAGCGGGCCCCTGGATACGCAGTATTTT; CDR3aa: CASSSRTSGPLDTQYF
v_gene: TRBV2; len: 13; j_gene: TRBJ1-1; abundance: -; d_gene: -; CDR3nt: TGTGCCAGCATACAGGGTAGGGACACTGAAGCTTTCTTT; CDR3aa: CASIQGRDTEAFF
v_gene: TRBV3-1/TRBV3-2; len: 17; j_gene: TRBJ2-1; abundance: -; d_gene: TRBD2; CDR3nt: TGTGCCAGCAGCCAAAACCGCGGGAGGGCCCACCTCTCGAAGCGGTTCTTC; CDR3aa: CASSQNRGRAHLSKRFF
v_gene: TRBV5-1; len: 15; j_gene: TRBJ2-3; abundance: -; d_gene: -; CDR3nt: TGCGCCAGCAGCCATGGGCCGCCCAGCACAGATACGCAGTATTTT; CDR3aa: CASSHGPPSTDTQYF
v_gene: TRBV10-1; len: 15; j_gene: TRBJ2-5; abundance: once; d_gene: -; CDR3nt: TGCGCCAGCAGTGAGAGGGACACTAAAAAAGAGACCCAGTACTTC; CDR3aa: CASSERDTKKETQYF
v_gene: TRBV29-1; len: 14; j_gene: TRBJ1-1; abundance: -; d_gene: TRBD1; CDR3nt: TGCAGCGTCGCGGACAGGGGGCTGATCACTGAAGCTTTCTTT; CDR3aa: CSVADRGLITEAFF
v_gene: TRBV19; len: 15; j_gene: TRBJ2-7; abundance: -; d_gene: -; CDR3nt: TGTGCCAGTAGTGTCCTGGGGGCGGATACCTACGAGCAGTACTTC; CDR3aa: CASSVLGADTYEQYF
v_gene: TRBV7-8; len: 11; j_gene: TRBJ2-7; abundance: -; d_gene: -; CDR3nt: TGTGCCAGCAGTTATACCTACGAGCAGTACTTC; CDR3aa: CASSYTYEQYF
v_gene: TRBV10-2; len: 19; j_gene: TRBJ2-7; abundance: -; d_gene: TRBD2; CDR3nt: TGCGCCAGCAGTGAGCGGGGGGGGACTAGCGGGGGGAAAACCTACGAGCAGTACTTC; CDR3aa: CASSERGGTSGGKTYEQYF
v_gene: TRBV28; len: 16; j_gene: TRBJ2-1; abundance: -; d_gene: TRBD1; CDR3nt: TGTGCCAGCAGTCTGTGGGACAGGAGCTCCTACAATGAGCAGTTCTTC; CDR3aa: CASSLWDRSSYNEQFF
v_gene: TRBV5-1; len: 16; j_gene: TRBJ2-5; abundance: -; d_gene: TRBD2; CDR3nt: TGCGCCAGCAGCTTGGATGAGCGGGGGGCCGGGGAGACCCAGTACTTC; CDR3aa: CASSLDERGAGETQYF
v_gene: TRBV5-1; len: 15; j_gene: TRBJ1-2; abundance: -; d_gene: TRBD1; CDR3nt: TGCGCCAGCAGCGTGCAAACCGGGACAGGGGATGGCTACACCTTC; CDR3aa: CASSVQTGTGDGYTF
v_gene: TRBV7-2; len: 15; j_gene: TRBJ2-1; abundance: once; d_gene: -; CDR3nt: TGTGCCAGCAGCTTAGAACTACGCTCCTACAATGAGCAGTTCTTC; CDR3aa: CASSLELRSYNEQFF
v_gene: TRBV7-9; len: 14; j_gene: TRBJ1-3; abundance: -; d_gene: -; CDR3nt: TGTGCCAGCCCTCTCAATCGAGAGGGAAACACCATATATTTT; CDR3aa: CASPLNREGNTIYF
v_gene: TRBV6-6; len: 14; j_gene: TRBJ2-5; abundance: -; d_gene: -; CDR3nt: TGTGCCAGCAGTTCAGGCCCTTCCCAAGAGACCCAGTACTTC; CDR3aa: CASSSGPSQETQYF
v_gene: TRBV19; len: 14; j_gene: TRBJ1-1; abundance: -; d_gene: -; CDR3nt: TGTGCCAGTACTATACGACAGAAGAACACTGAAGCTTTCTTT; CDR3aa: CASTIRQKNTEAFF
v_gene: TRBV5-4; len: 16; j_gene: TRBJ2-5; abundance: -; d_gene: -; CDR3nt: TGTGCCAGCAGCTTGGAAGGATGGCCCAGGGTTGAGACCCAGTACTTC; CDR3aa: CASSLEGWPRVETQYF